What follows are 3 T cell receptor beta chains derived from one specimen sequenced in a study of T cell responses to AZD1222 COVID-19 vaccine. Data came from immunoSEQ multiplex PCR; TCRdb stores just in-frame clones and leaves some out. The sample includes about 200,000 clones, around nine tenths of them seen just once. Sequences were derived from peripheral blood, sampled 28 days after the second dose of the MenACWY control vaccine. These receptors were obtained from an adult who received the MenACWY meningococcal vaccine as a control.

The rearrangement uses TRBV7-2 and TRBJ1-5, with D perhaps matching TRBD1 (6 bases). The germline V gene has CDR1 SGHTA and CDR2 FQGNSA. The CDR3 extends over 13 amino acids. V lost 5 bases to trimming and J lost 5 bases, with 10 bases between them. The CDR3: CASSVNRDQPQHF. CDR3 sequence (DNA): TGTGCCAGCAGCGTTAACAGGGATCAGCCCCAGCATTTT.

Here the CDR3 reads CASSPTTGTNEQYF. In DNA form, the CDR3 reads TGTGCCAGCAGTCCGACGACAGGGACCAACGAGCAGTACTTC. The chain combines TRBV27 with TRBJ2-7, with TRBD1 identical over 7 bases. This CDR3 comprises 14 residues. Germline V gene sequence: CDR1 MNHEY, CDR2 SMNVEV (reference sequence). J was trimmed by 5 bases and V by 5 bases; bases with no gene match: 9.

This clone was seen just once. The genes are TRBV9 and TRBJ1-1; D not certain. Germline CDR1 is SGDLS and CDR2 is YYNGEE. This CDR3 has 13 amino acids. V was clipped by 1 base and J by 1 base, with 5 bases between them. This chain's CDR3 is CASSVMENTEAFF. The DNA of the CDR3 is TGTGCCAGCAGCGTAATGGAGAACACTGAAGCTTTCTTT.